The T cell receptor (beta chain) under discussion was sequenced for a study of T cells in localized non-small cell lung cancer. Overall study findings and caveats: Appearance in adjacent lung was seen for a median about 59 of the top 100 tumor clones.

A remark on this clone: The target antigen is unknown.

The CDR3 loop spans 14 amino acids. Germline CDR1 MGHDK, CDR2 SYGVNS. Trimming pared 5 bases from V and 4 bases from J, leaving 12 bases between. Clones were sequenced by immunoSEQ multiplex PCR, and TCRdb holds only the in-frame ones, with some missing. Among about 25,000 clones, approximately 86% were seen once, and the ten largest hold around 14%. Material: peripheral blood, obtained before any cancer treatment. This sequence joins TRBV25-1 and TRBJ2-1, with D tentatively TRBD2 (5 bases). This receptor was obtained from a female donor of 60 years or more with stage I lung adenocarcinoma. The CDR3 protein is CASSRASLYNEQFF. The CDR3 DNA follows: TGTGCCAGCAGTCGGGCTAGCCTGTACAATGAGCAGTTCTTC.